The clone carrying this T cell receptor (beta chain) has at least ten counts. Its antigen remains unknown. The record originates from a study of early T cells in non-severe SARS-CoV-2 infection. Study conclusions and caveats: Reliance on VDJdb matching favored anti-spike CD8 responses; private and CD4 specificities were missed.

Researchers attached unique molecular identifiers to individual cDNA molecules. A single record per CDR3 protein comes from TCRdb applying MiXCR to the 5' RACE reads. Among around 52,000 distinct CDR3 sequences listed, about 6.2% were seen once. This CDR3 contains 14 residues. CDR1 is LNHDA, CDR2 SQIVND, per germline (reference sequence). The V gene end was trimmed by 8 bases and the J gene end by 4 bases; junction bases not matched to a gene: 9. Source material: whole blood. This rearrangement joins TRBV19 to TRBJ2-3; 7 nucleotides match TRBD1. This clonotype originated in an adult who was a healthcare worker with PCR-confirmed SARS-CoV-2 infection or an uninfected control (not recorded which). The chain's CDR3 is CASSRNRGADTQYF. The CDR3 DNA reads TGTGCCAGTTCCCGGAACAGGGGTGCAGATACGCAGTATTTT.